These 22 T cell receptor beta chains share one sample of origin, sequenced in a study of blood T cells in healthy people across ages. Together with a sample-barcoded 5' primer, a J-beta primer mix was included in a second PCR lasting about 6 to 11 cycles. Each CDR3 protein gets one entry after TCRdb re-called the 5' RACE reads with MiXCR. The sample lists 700,000 to 950,000 distinct CDR3 sequences; roughly 60% were seen once. The sequenced sample consisted of blood. The receptor source for this set is a man younger than 45 in good health.

The V and J genes are TRBV12-3 or TRBV12-4 and TRBJ2-1; 16 bases are shared with TRBD2. The J call may be faulty, since TRBJ2-7 better matches the DNA end. The CDR3 is 18 amino acids. The CDR3 region has the DNA TGTGCCAGCAGGGGGACTAGCGGGGGGGCTAGGTCCTACAATGAGCAGTACTTC. This gives the protein CASRGTSGGARSYNEQYF.

This clonotype was detected once. The V gene is TRBV5-4, the J gene TRBJ2-1; 10 bases map to TRBD1. In germline, CDR1 is SGHNT, CDR2 YYREEE (reference sequence). V dropped 4 bases and J dropped 7; count of bases not matched to a gene: 5. The CDR3 extends over 14 amino acids. CDR3: CASSRTGGPNEQFF. The CDR3 DNA follows: TGTGCCAGCAGCCGGACAGGGGGGCCTAATGAGCAGTTCTTC.

V gene TRBV6-6 combines with J gene TRBJ2-3; 15 nucleotides match TRBD2. The CDR3 loop spans 17 amino acids. Germline V CDR1 and CDR2: MNHNY, SVGAGI (reference sequence). With 4 bases clipped from V and 2 bases from J, the junction kept 4 bases outside the gene matches. The CDR3 sequence is CASSSGTSGRHTDTQYF. The CDR3 DNA is TGTGCCAGCAGTTCCGGGACTAGCGGGAGGCACACAGATACGCAGTATTTT.

The CDR3 DNA reads as TGTGCCTCCCGGGACTTCTCCAATGAGCAGTTCTTC. Protein product: CASRDFSNEQFF. The chain carries TRBV7-9 and TRBJ2-1; possible D gene TRBD2, 6 bases. The V end lost 11 bases, the J end lost 6 bases, and 14 bases lay between the germline ends. This CDR3 has 12 amino acids. From germline, CDR1 is SEHNR and CDR2 FQNEAQ (reference sequence).

About this clonotype itself: The junction departs from germline at one end; a sequencing error may be responsible. The chain couples TRBV5-1 to TRBJ2-1; 8 nucleotides match TRBD1. CDR1 SGHRS and CDR2 YFSETQ come from the germline V gene. There are 15 residues in the CDR3. In DNA form, the CDR3 reads TGCGCCAGCAGCCTCCAGGGGGCCTCTTACAATGGGCAGTTCTTC. It translates to CASSLQGASYNGQFF.

This chain joins TRBV20-1 and TRBJ2-7; TRBD1 matches 10 bases. In germline, CDR1 is DFQATT, CDR2 SNEGSKA (reference sequence). CDR3 length: 15 residues. The junction had 4 bases not matched to a gene; V was cut back by 0 bases and J by 2 bases. The CDR3 region has the DNA TGCAGTGCTAGAGAGCCGGACAGGGGGACCTACGAGCAGTACTTC. Amino acids: CSAREPDRGTYEQYF.

The V gene is TRBV5-5, the J gene TRBJ2-3; the D is unclear. The ends were cut back, 0 bases at V and 0 bases at J, with 11 bases in the middle. The CDR3 totals 16 residues. CDR1 and CDR2 from the germline V gene are SGHKS and YYEKEE (reference sequence). CDR3 sequence reads: CASSLAGQSSTDTQYF. The CDR3 DNA reads as TGTGCCAGCAGCTTGGCCGGCCAATCTAGCACAGATACGCAGTATTTT.

Turning to this clonotype: A much larger clone differs by one base, so this may be a read error. The chain carries TRBV5-1 and TRBJ2-3; 7 nucleotides align to TRBD2. Germline lookup yields CDR1 SGHRS and CDR2 YFSETQ. The CDR3 is made up of 17 amino acids. The CDR3 nucleotides read TGCGCCAGCAGCTTGGGTGTCGTGCGGGAGAACACAGATATGCAGTATTTT. It is translated as CASSLGVVRENTDMQYF.

This clonotype has a handful of counts. The chain is built from TRBV28 and TRBJ2-6; TRBD1 aligns across 8 bases. Germline V gene data show CDR1 as MDHEN and CDR2 as SYDVKM. The CDR3 is 18 residues long. The V segment lost 3 bases and the J segment 4 bases; nucleotides outside the gene matches: 11. The CDR3 DNA reads as TGTGCCAGCAGTTTCGGACAGGGCCTTCGGATGGGGGCCAACGTCCTGACTTTC. Translation: CASSFGQGLRMGANVLTF.

Remarks on this clonotype: Being one base from a much bigger clone, this may be a read error. The rearrangement uses TRBV5-5 and TRBJ2-4, with 11 bases identical to TRBD1. The J call is doubtful: the DNA matches TRBJ2-7 better. The CDR3 is 15 residues long. Germline lookup yields CDR1 SGHKS and CDR2 YYEKEE (reference sequence). This CDR3 reads CTSSGGQGAFYEQYF. The CDR3 DNA sequence: TGTACCAGCAGCGGCGGACAGGGGGCATTCTACGAGCAGTACTTC.

The chain employs TRBV6-1 and TRBJ2-7, with D possibly being TRBD2 (6 bases). CDR1 is MNHNS, CDR2 SASEGT, per germline. The CDR3 length is 15 residues. V was shortened by 1 base and J by 4 bases, with 14 bases between the two germline ends. The CDR3 reads CASSEGSSVFYEQYF. The CDR3 nucleotides read TGTGCCAGCAGTGAAGGTTCTAGCGTGTTTTACGAGCAGTACTTC.

The chain is built from TRBV6-4 and TRBJ2-3, with D unresolved. V lost 4 bases and J 4 bases, leaving 6 bases between the germline ends. This CDR3 has 12 residues. Germline CDR1 reads MRHNA; CDR2 reads SNTAGT. The CDR3 DNA is TGTGCCAGCAGTGTCAAGGCAGATACGCAGTATTTT. Its protein is CASSVKADTQYF.

CDR3 in amino acids: CASSAVVAGGKTQYF. The CDR3 coding sequence is TGTGCCAGCAGCGCCGTGGTAGCGGGAGGAAAGACCCAGTACTTC. J is TRBJ2-5 and V is TRBV7-2, with 10 bases identical to TRBD2. CDR1 and CDR2 from the germline V gene are SGHTA and FQGNSA. Losses at the gene ends were 5 bases for V and 6 bases for J; bases not matched to a gene: 9. The CDR3 extends over 15 amino acids.

This clonotype showed up just once. A read error may account for a junction end that differs from germline. The chain employs TRBV2 and TRBJ1-4; D remains ambiguous. This CDR3 comprises 14 residues. The V gene's germline CDR1 is SNHLY and CDR2 FYNNEI. CDR3 nucleotide sequence: TGTGCCAGCACCGTGAGTGCAACTAACGAAAAACTGTTTTTT. It is translated as CASTVSATNEKLFF.

This clonotype was seen a few times. Its ends do not fully match the called genes, so a read error is possible. The chain has TRBV3-1 and TRBJ2-5, with D perhaps matching TRBD1 or TRBD2 (5 bases each). Germline CDR1 and CDR2: LGHDT and YNNKEL (reference sequence). The CDR3 consists of 13 residues. The CDR3 is CASSQGVQQTQYF. The CDR3 DNA reads TGTGCCAGCAGCCAGGGGGTCCAACAGACCCAGTACTTC.

This clonotype was detected only a few times. The chain couples TRBV10-3 to TRBJ1-1, with 8 bases aligning to TRBD1. CDR3 length equals 14 residues. With 6 bases clipped from V and 3 bases from J, the junction kept 6 bases outside the gene matches. The V gene's germline CDR1 is ENHRY and CDR2 SYGVKD. The CDR3 DNA reads as TGTGCCATCAGGGACAGGGAGGGATACACTGAAGCTTTCTTT. This translates into CAIRDREGYTEAFF.

There are a few counts of this clonotype. The J gene is TRBJ1-5, the V gene TRBV20-1; no firm D call. The V and J ends lost 3 bases and 0 bases respectively, with 12 bases between them. Germline assignment: CDR1 DFQATT and CDR2 SNEGSKA (reference sequence). The CDR3 is made up of 15 amino acids. CDR3 sequence (DNA): TGCAGTGCTAGCCCAGCCGAAGATAGCAATCAGCCCCAGCATTTT. Translated, it gives CSASPAEDSNQPQHF.

CDR3 amino acids: CSARWGTGGMGTQYF. DNA for the CDR3: TGCAGCGCCCGGTGGGGAACAGGGGGCATGGGGACCCAGTACTTC. The chain has TRBV29-1 and TRBJ2-5, with 9 bases fitting TRBD1. V was pared by 7 bases and J by 7 bases, with 16 bases of the junction left unmatched. Looked up from germline, CDR1 is SQVTM and CDR2 is ANQGSEA. This CDR3 is 15 amino acids long.

The chain joins TRBV24-1 to TRBJ2-3; D gene unclear. This CDR3 comprises 14 residues. Trimming shortened V by 2 bases and J by 7 bases, and 12 bases separated the two germline ends. Per the germline V gene, CDR1 is KGHDR and CDR2 is SFDVKD. The CDR3 reads CATSDSLATNTQYF. CDR3 bases: TGTGCCACCAGTGATTCCCTCGCCACTAATACGCAGTATTTT.

The rearrangement links TRBV18 to TRBJ2-5; D is undetermined. Germline V gene data show CDR1 as KGHSH and CDR2 as LQKENI. The CDR3 is made up of 13 amino acids. The V end was cut by 3 bases, the J end by 5 bases, with 10 bases between. CDR3 DNA: TGTGCCAGCTCACCTTACAGTGAGGAGACCCAGTACTTC. Protein product: CASSPYSEETQYF.

This clonotype appeared a few times. The rearrangement uses TRBV2 and TRBJ2-5; 9 bases are shared with TRBD1. Near its end, the DNA agrees better with TRBJ2-7, so the J call may be wrong. Germline CDR1 reads SNHLY; CDR2 reads FYNNEI. The CDR3 runs 15 residues. CDR3 sequence reads: CASSTQPQGANEQYF. As DNA, the CDR3 is TGTGCCAGCAGCACCCAACCACAGGGGGCTAACGAGCAGTACTTC.

The V call is TRBV7-8, the J call TRBJ2-1, with 9 bases fitting TRBD2. The junction had 12 bases not matched to a gene; V was cut back by 5 bases and J by 7 bases. Looked up from germline, CDR1 is SGHVS and CDR2 is FQNEAQ. The CDR3 is 16 amino acids. As DNA, the CDR3 is TGTGCCAGCAGCCCCAGGGCTAGCGGGATCGGGAATGAGCAGTTCTTC. This translates into CASSPRASGIGNEQFF.